The present entry profiles one T cell receptor beta chain with its context. Its antigen is not known. Individuals having autoimmune disease history or systemic immunosuppression were not enrolled. This entry is derived from a study of OX40 agonist ivuxolimab in advanced cancers. Looking at the study overall: Three patients responded partially, comprising one with hepatocellular carcinoma and two with cutaneous melanoma. Study conclusions and caveats: Both blood CD4+ and CD8+ T cells showed clonal growth by week 6 at 0.1 to 3.0 mg/kg.

The germline CDR1 and CDR2 sequences are SGHDT and YYEEEE. The CDR3 runs to 16 residues. Trimming removed 0 bases at V and 0 bases at J, with 13 bases between. Libraries were prepared by immunoSEQ multiplex PCR; TCRdb keeps only in-frame clonotypes and omits some of them. The sample holds about 40,000 clones, around 83% seen once. The clonotype comes from an adult with an advanced solid tumor such as melanoma, head and neck, liver or kidney cancer. V usage is TRBV5-6 and J usage is TRBJ2-7, with D uncertain. The sequenced sample was CD4+ or CD8+ T cells sorted from blood, obtained in a trial of the OX40 agonist ivuxolimab. The CDR3, as DNA: TGTGCCAGCAGCTTGGTCTACGCGGTTGCCTCCTACGAGCAGTACTTC. Translation gives CASSLVYAVASYEQYF.